The clone carrying this TCR beta chain has ten or more counts. What was amplified from RNA transcripts were TCR beta CDR3 regions. The HTBI primer set was used in a first-round RT-PCR of the TCR CDR3. TCRdb re-called the multiplex PCR reads through MiXCR, storing one row per CDR3 protein. The table includes around 520,000 distinct CDR3 sequences, around 15% detected once. These data are taken from a study of T cells in Graves' hyperthyroidism and ophthalmopathy. The CDR3 totals 14 residues. V was clipped by 4 bases and J by 7 bases, with 14 bases between them. Germline V CDR1 and CDR2: MGHRA, YSYEKL. This chain connects TRBV4-1 to TRBJ2-1; D perhaps matches TRBD2 (5 bases). This TCR derives from a woman aged 18 to 35 with Graves' hyperthyroidism. Sequenced material: blood. CDR3 sequence (DNA): TGCGCCAGCAGCCCCGGACTGGGAATGAATGAGCAGTTCTTC. Amino acid sequence: CASSPGLGMNEQFF.